Listed below are T cell receptor beta chains from one sample, sequenced in a study of T cell changes during pregnancy in multiple sclerosis. The assay was immunoSEQ multiplex PCR, and TCRdb's table has in-frame clones only and misses some. This repertoire shows around 19,000 clones, around nine tenths found once; its top ten account for around 20%. This material consisted of CD8+ T cells from peripheral blood mononuclear cells, taken after pregnancy. The receptors stem from a female donor in good health, enrolled as a control in a pregnancy study. Each CDR3 is given with its conserved first and last residue. The D gene is left open where the match is weak. Size tells how often a clone was seen (once, few, many) or the class of an expanded clone, and some rows leave it out.

>TRBJ1-5|TRBV19|.|.
TGTGCCAGCGGGGACTATAGCAATCAGCCCCAGCATTTT
CASGDYSNQPQHF
>TRBJ1-1|TRBV7-6|once|.
TGTGCCAGCAGCTTAGGGGCCACTGAAGCTTTCTTT
CASSLGATEAFF
>TRBJ2-1|TRBV6-4|.|TRBD2
TGTGCCAGCAGTGACTCTAGCGGGAGTTACAATGAGCAGTTCTTC
CASSDSSGSYNEQFF
>TRBJ2-3|TRBV18|.|.
TGTGCCAGCCCGGATACGCAGTATTTT
CASPDTQYF
>TRBJ2-2|TRBV29-1|.|.
TGCAGCGTCTCAGGGGACACCGGGGAGCTGTTTTTT
CSVSGDTGELFF
>TRBJ1-1|TRBV6-6|.|.
TGTGCCAGCAGCTACCTCGACTTCCAGGGTGAAGCTTTCTTT
CASSYLDFQGEAFF
>TRBJ1-1|TRBV6-1|.|.
TGTGCCAGCAGAGAGACCGACACGAACACTGAAGCTTTCTTT
CASRETDTNTEAFF
>TRBJ1-2|TRBV12-5|.|.
TGTGCTAGTGGTTCTACAGGTTCTGGCTACACCTTC
CASGSTGSGYTF
>TRBJ2-7|TRBV4-2|.|TRBD1
TGTGCCAGCAGCCAATCGACAGGGGTCTACGAGCAGTACTTC
CASSQSTGVYEQYF
>TRBJ2-6|TRBV5-4|.|TRBD1
TGTGCCAGCAGCTCACCGGGACAGGACTCCTCTGGGGCCAACGTCCTGACTTTC
CASSSPGQDSSGANVLTF
>TRBJ2-7|TRBV27|.|TRBD1
TGTGCCAGCACTCCGCAACCGGGACAGGGGTCCTACGAGCAGTACTTC
CASTPQPGQGSYEQYF
>TRBJ2-2|TRBV6-4|.|.
TGTGCCAGCAGACTGCAAGGGGGGGACGTCCCCGGGGAGCTGTTTTTT
CASRLQGGDVPGELFF
>TRBJ2-2|TRBV10-3|.|TRBD2
TGTGCCATCAGTGACTGGACTAGCGGGAGGGCCGGGGAGCTGTTTTTT
CAISDWTSGRAGELFF
>TRBJ2-3|TRBV5-6|.|TRBD2
TGTGCCAGCAGCACGACTAGCGGCACAGATACGCAGTATTTT
CASSTTSGTDTQYF
>TRBJ2-2|TRBV19|once|.
TGTGCCAGTACCTTGCAACTAGCCCCCGGGGAGCTGTTTTTT
CASTLQLAPGELFF
>TRBJ1-1|TRBV10-3|.|.
TGTGCCATCAGCAAAGACAGGTTGAACACTGAAGCTTTCTTT
CAISKDRLNTEAFF
>TRBJ2-1|TRBV30|.|TRBD1
TGTGCCTGGAGTCGACAGGGTAATGAGCAGTTCTTC
CAWSRQGNEQFF
>TRBJ1-5|TRBV30|.|.
TGTGCCTGGAGTGTACATGGGGGGAATCAGCCCCAGCATTTT
CAWSVHGGNQPQHF
>TRBJ1-1|TRBV30|.|.
TGTGCCTGGAGTTCCCAGGGGTCTTCTTGGAACACTGAAGCTTTCTTT
CAWSSQGSSWNTEAFF